This TCR beta chain was identified during a study of metastatic and nonmetastatic thyroid tumors. About the research overall: Thyroid patients, malignant and benign, had repertoires compared across blood and tumor or nodule tissue.

Comment on this clone: Its antigen is undetermined.

Until they underwent thyroid surgery, no patient had received any treatment. The CDR3 extends over 10 amino acids. Trimming left V 4 bases short and J 6 bases short, with 4 bases between. Germline lookup yields CDR1 SNHLY and CDR2 FYNNEI. Original handling: Construction of a distant-metastasis classifier for papillary thyroid cancer relied on CDR3 differences across clinicopathological groups. With MiXCR, TCRdb reprocessed the PCR reads. The V and J calls reflect TCRdb's pipeline rather than the authors' work. The sample includes about 40,000 clones, 13% of them seen just once. Study-level results: For both blood and tumor, malignant thyroid tumors reportedly showed significantly higher TCR beta diversity than benign nodules did.

This receptor was taken from a female donor with papillary thyroid cancer or a benign thyroid nodule (not recorded which). Some clones in this sample may be carry-over from other donors' samples. The sample was blood. This chain links TRBV2 with TRBJ2-7; D is unclear. This chain's CDR3 is CASSVTEQYF. The CDR3 DNA sequence: TGTGCCAGCAGTGTTACCGAGCAGTACTTC.